The clone carrying this T cell receptor beta chain was recorded a few times. Trimming removed 5 bases from V and 3 bases from J; junction bases left unmatched: 10. This CDR3 has 15 amino acids. Germline CDR1 reads SEHNR; CDR2 reads FQNEAQ (reference sequence). The sample comes from a study of blood T cell repertoires in COVID-19. On the study more broadly: The study drew acute and convalescent COVID-19 samples from the United States, Italy and Spain. In each case, the material was cDNA or gDNA derived from T cells, B-cell-depleted T cells, or PBMCs.

Method: immunoSEQ multiplex PCR; TCRdb's copy keeps in-frame clones and lacks some. The table shows about 99,000 clones, with around 90% occurring only once. The clonotype originates from a human donor in a cohort sampled during active COVID-19. Sequencing was done on a sample of peripheral blood. The chain has TRBV7-9 and TRBJ2-7, with TRBD1 identical over 7 bases. In DNA, the CDR3 is TGTGCCAGCAGCCCAGACAGGGCCAGAAACTACGAGCAGTACTTC. Translation: CASSPDRARNYEQYF.